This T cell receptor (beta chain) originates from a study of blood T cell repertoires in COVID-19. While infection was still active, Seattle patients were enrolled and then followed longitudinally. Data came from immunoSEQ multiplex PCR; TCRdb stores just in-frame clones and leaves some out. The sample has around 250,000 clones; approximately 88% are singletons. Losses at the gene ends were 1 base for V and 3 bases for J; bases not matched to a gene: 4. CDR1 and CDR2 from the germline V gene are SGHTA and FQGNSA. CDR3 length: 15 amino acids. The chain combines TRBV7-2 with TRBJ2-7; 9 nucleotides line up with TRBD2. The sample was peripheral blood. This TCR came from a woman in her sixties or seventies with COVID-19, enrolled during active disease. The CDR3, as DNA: TGTGCCAGCAGCTTAGAGCTAGCGGGATTCTACGAGCAGTACTTC. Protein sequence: CASSLELAGFYEQYF.